These T cell receptor beta chains were read from a single sample in a study of shared clonotypes between healthy human individuals. The data were produced by immunoSEQ multiplex PCR, yet TCRdb's version contains in-frame clones alone and is incomplete. The sample consists of 2.3 million or so clones, just over 90% of them appearing once. Sequencing used naive CD4+ T cells from PBMCs. These TCRs come from a man younger than 30 in good health. Some clones in this sample may be carry-over from other donors' samples. CDR3s include the opening cysteine and the closing phenylalanine or tryptophan. Fields, in order: J gene, D gene, V gene, clone size, CDR3 DNA, CDR3 protein. A D gene is named only where the DNA matches it firmly. Expanded clones are given a class, and other clones once, few, many or no size at all.

J: TRBJ1-2; D: NA; V: TRBV6-5; size: NA; DNA: TGTGCCAGCAGTTACTCGAGCAGGGAAGTGGGTGGCTACACCTTC; CDR3: CASSYSSREVGGYTF
J: TRBJ1-5; D: NA; V: TRBV7-2; size: NA; DNA: TGTGCCAGCAGCTTAGGCCAGGGCTTCCAGCCCCAGCATTTT; CDR3: CASSLGQGFQPQHF
J: TRBJ2-6; D: NA; V: TRBV25-1; size: NA; DNA: TGTGCCAGCAGTGCTGGTGGGGCCAACGTCCTGACTTTC; CDR3: CASSAGGANVLTF
J: TRBJ2-5; D: TRBD2; V: TRBV5-4; size: NA; DNA: TGTGCCAGCAGCGCCCGCCTAGCGGGAGGGCAAGAGACCCAGTACTTC; CDR3: CASSARLAGGQETQYF
J: TRBJ2-7; D: NA; V: TRBV7-7; size: NA; DNA: TGTGCCAGCAGCTTAGGATCCGGGAGCTCCTACGAGCAGTACTTC; CDR3: CASSLGSGSSYEQYF
J: TRBJ2-7; D: NA; V: TRBV2; size: NA; DNA: TGTGCCAGCAGTGATAGGACCTCGTCCATGGAGCAGTACTTC; CDR3: CASSDRTSSMEQYF
J: TRBJ2-7; D: NA; V: TRBV5-1; size: NA; DNA: TGCGCCAGCAGCTTGATAGTAGGGAACGAGCAGTACTTC; CDR3: CASSLIVGNEQYF
J: TRBJ1-1; D: NA; V: TRBV7-3; size: NA; DNA: TGTGCCAGCAGCTTCTCCCATCCGTGGGAGAACACTGAAGCTTTCTTT; CDR3: CASSFSHPWENTEAFF
J: TRBJ2-1; D: TRBD2; V: TRBV11-2; size: NA; DNA: TGTGCCAGCAGCCCTCGGGGCCCGGGACTAATGAATGAGCAGTTCTTC; CDR3: CASSPRGPGLMNEQFF
J: TRBJ1-3; D: NA; V: TRBV5-4; size: NA; DNA: TGTGCCAGCAGCTCCTCTAAAGACCCCTCTGGAAACACCATATATTTT; CDR3: CASSSSKDPSGNTIYF
J: TRBJ2-1; D: NA; V: TRBV6-5; size: NA; DNA: TGTGCCAGCAGTTATCACCATGAGCAGTTCTTC; CDR3: CASSYHHEQFF
J: TRBJ1-1; D: NA; V: TRBV5-1; size: NA; DNA: TGCGCCAGCAGCCTCCAGGGAGAAGCTTTCTTT; CDR3: CASSLQGEAFF
J: TRBJ1-5; D: NA; V: TRBV28; size: NA; DNA: TGTGCCAGCAGTACCAACCGGCGGTTTCAGCATTTT; CDR3: CASSTNRRFQHF
J: TRBJ2-1; D: TRBD2; V: TRBV10-2; size: once; DNA: TGCGCCAGCACCCTCGTTAGCGGGACCAATGAGCAGTTCTTC; CDR3: CASTLVSGTNEQFF
J: TRBJ1-4; D: TRBD1; V: TRBV28; size: NA; DNA: TGTGCCAGCAGTTTGGGACCGGGACAGGCAACTAATGAAAAACTGTTTTTT; CDR3: CASSLGPGQATNEKLFF
J: TRBJ2-3; D: NA; V: TRBV7-2; size: NA; DNA: TGCGCCAGCAGCCTCAAGGGTGATACGCAGTATTTT; CDR3: CASSLKGDTQYF